A selection of T cell receptor beta chains follows, all from one sample in a study of CD8 T cells in ankylosing spondylitis. Each CDR3 protein gets one entry after TCRdb re-called the 5' RACE reads with MiXCR. This table holds approximately 500,000 distinct CDR3 sequences, approximately 12% found once. Sample: blood, either unsorted or a sorted T cell fraction (not recorded which). These receptors all stem from a male donor with ankylosing spondylitis. Both conserved end residues are part of each CDR3. A D gene is named only where the DNA matches it firmly. Clone size, where shown, is once, few, many, or a class for clones that have expanded.

-	TRBJ2-3	TRBV3-1	-	TGTGCCAGCAGCCAAGATATAGTCCCAGATACGCAGTATTTT	CASSQDIVPDTQYF
TRBD1	TRBJ2-4	TRBV20-1	-	TGCAGTGCTACGGACAGGGGCAAAAACATTCAGTACTTC	CSATDRGKNIQYF
-	TRBJ1-3	TRBV20-1	few	TGCAGTGCGATACAGGGCGCTGGAAACACCATATATTTT	CSAIQGAGNTIYF
-	TRBJ1-1	TRBV7-9	few	TGTGCCAGCAGCCCTTCCAAGCGGGCCTTTGGCACTGAAGCTTTCTTT	CASSPSKRAFGTEAFF
-	TRBJ2-3	TRBV11-2	many	TGTGCCAGCAGGGGTTCGTTGACTAGCACAGATACGCAGTATTTT	CASRGSLTSTDTQYF
-	TRBJ1-2	TRBV20-1	-	TGCAGTGCTTCGATACAGGGTACTGGTGGCTACACCTTC	CSASIQGTGGYTF
-	TRBJ1-2	TRBV6-1	few	TGTGCCAGCAGTCCCCAGAGCGGCAACTATGGCTACACCTTC	CASSPQSGNYGYTF
-	TRBJ2-5	TRBV20-1	-	TGCAGTGCTAGGCGGCTAGCCTTAGAGACCCAGTACTTC	CSARRLALETQYF
TRBD1	TRBJ2-5	TRBV20-1	-	TGCAGTGCTAGTCGTCCGGGACAGGGTAAAGAGACCCAGTACTTC	CSASRPGQGKETQYF
-	TRBJ2-7	TRBV6-2/TRBV6-3	-	TGTGCCAGCAGTTACGGGGCAGGGCTGACCTACGAGCAGTACTTC	CASSYGAGLTYEQYF
TRBD2	TRBJ2-3	TRBV3-1	-	TGTGCCAGCAGCCAAGTCGGCGGGAGAAGCGGCGCAGATACGCAGTATTTT	CASSQVGGRSGADTQYF
-	TRBJ1-1	TRBV12-3/TRBV12-4	-	TGTGCCAGCAGTTTGCAGGGGAGGGTCACTGAAGCTTTCTTT	CASSLQGRVTEAFF
TRBD2	TRBJ2-1	TRBV2	few	TGTGCCAGCAGCCCCATGGCGGGAGGTAACAATGAGCAGTTCTTC	CASSPMAGGNNEQFF
TRBD2	TRBJ2-3	TRBV7-2	few	TGTGCCAGCAGCATTGGGACTAGCGGATACACAGATACGCAGTATTTT	CASSIGTSGYTDTQYF
-	TRBJ2-3	TRBV7-9	few	TGTGCCAGCAGCTTTACGGCGTCAGCTAGCACAGATACGCAGTATTTT	CASSFTASASTDTQYF
-	TRBJ1-6	TRBV29-1	few	TGCAGCGTTGAGATTACACCGAATTCACCCCTCCACTTT	CSVEITPNSPLHF
TRBD2	TRBJ2-1	TRBV20-1	-	TGCAGTGCTACAGAATCTTTAGCGGGAGTGTCTAATGAGCAGTTCTTC	CSATESLAGVSNEQFF
TRBD1	TRBJ1-1	TRBV20-1	few	TGCAGTGCCGCGACAGGGGACCGTGAAGCTTTCTTT	CSAATGDREAFF
TRBD2	TRBJ2-7	TRBV10-3	-	TGTGCCATCAGCGGGACTAGCGGGATCTACGAGCAGTACTTC	CAISGTSGIYEQYF
TRBD1	TRBJ1-1	TRBV24-1	few	TGTGCCACACAGGGGTTGGACACTGAAGCTTTCTTT	CATQGLDTEAFF
TRBD1	TRBJ1-5	TRBV6-5	-	TGTGCCAGCAGTTCCCGACAGGGCAGCAATCAGCCCCAGCATTTT	CASSSRQGSNQPQHF
-	TRBJ1-1	TRBV20-1	many	TGCAGTGCCCCGAAGAGTGCCCTGAACACTGAAGCTTTCTTT	CSAPKSALNTEAFF
TRBD2	TRBJ2-1	TRBV20-1	-	TGCAGTGCTAGAGATTGGAGCGGGAGGCCCAGCTCCTACAATGAGCAGTTCTTC	CSARDWSGRPSSYNEQFF
TRBD1	TRBJ1-2	TRBV2	-	TGTGCCAGCACCGGGACAGGGAGAGGTGGCTACACCTTC	CASTGTGRGGYTF
TRBD1	TRBJ1-1	TRBV20-1	few	TGCAGTGCTAGAGATACCGGCCAGGGGGAGACTGAAGCTTTCTTT	CSARDTGQGETEAFF
TRBD2	TRBJ2-1	TRBV12-3/TRBV12-4	-	TGTGCCAGCAGCTTAGAGCATTATGGCGGTTTAGGGAGGGCCGTAGATGAGCAGTTCTTC	CASSLEHYGGLGRAVDEQFF
-	TRBJ2-3	TRBV12-3/TRBV12-4	many	TGTGCCAGCAGGCCTGGGGAGTCCTCCACAGATACGCAGTATTTT	CASRPGESSTDTQYF
-	TRBJ2-7	TRBV9	few	TGTGCCAGCAGCGTAGCAGACACTTCATACGAGCAGTACTTC	CASSVADTSYEQYF
-	TRBJ2-1	TRBV20-1	-	TGCAGTGCCTCACATCTTGGACCCTACAATGAGCAGTTCTTC	CSASHLGPYNEQFF
TRBD2	TRBJ2-1	TRBV5-1	few	TGCGCCAGCAGCTGGGGGGGTTCCTACAATGAGCAGTTCTTC	CASSWGGSYNEQFF
TRBD1	TRBJ1-2	TRBV12-3/TRBV12-4	few	TGTGCCAGCAGAGAGTGGGACAGGGTGTGGGGCTACACCTTC	CASREWDRVWGYTF
-	TRBJ1-2	TRBV7-9	-	TGTGCCAGCAGCCCGTTCGGGGGCCTGGAATATGGCTACACCTTC	CASSPFGGLEYGYTF
TRBD2	TRBJ2-1	TRBV5-1	many	TGCGCCAGCAGCTTGGCCACAGCGGGAGGTCACAATGAGCAGTTCTTC	CASSLATAGGHNEQFF
-	TRBJ2-4	TRBV20-1	-	TGCAGTGCTCCCGAATTAGCCAAAAACATTCAGTACTTC	CSAPELAKNIQYF
-	TRBJ1-2	TRBV2	-	TGTGCCAGCAGGCCGGGGGCCCTGGGTGGCTACACCTTC	CASRPGALGGYTF
TRBD1	TRBJ1-1	TRBV24-1	-	TGTGCCACCAGTGGCCGACAGGGCCTAGACACTGAAGCTTTCTTT	CATSGRQGLDTEAFF
-	TRBJ2-7	TRBV29-1	few	TGCAGCGCCGTGGCAGCCGACTCCTACGAGCAGTACTTC	CSAVAADSYEQYF
-	TRBJ1-1	TRBV24-1	few	TGTGCCACCAGTGATTCGGCGAACACTGAAGCTTTCTTT	CATSDSANTEAFF
TRBD1	TRBJ2-2	TRBV11-3	few	TGTGCCAGCAGCCGTCTAGGACAGGGGGCCGGGGAGCTGTTTTTT	CASSRLGQGAGELFF
-	TRBJ2-7	TRBV7-9	-	TGTGCCAGCAGCTTAGTGGACCCCTACGAGCAGTACTTC	CASSLVDPYEQYF
TRBD2	TRBJ2-1	TRBV4-2	-	TGTGCCAGCAGCCAAATCCTAGCGGGATACAATGAGCAGTTCTTC	CASSQILAGYNEQFF
-	TRBJ2-5	TRBV12-3/TRBV12-4	many	TGTGCCAGCAGTTTTGAGGCGACCGGCCGGGAGACCCAGTACTTC	CASSFEATGRETQYF
-	TRBJ1-1	TRBV27	once	TGTGCCAGCAGTTCCCCGACTGTGAACACTGAAGCTTTCTTT	CASSSPTVNTEAFF
-	TRBJ2-2	TRBV11-3	-	TGTGCCAGCAGCTTAGCCGGGGCGGGCACCGGGGAGCTGTTTTTT	CASSLAGAGTGELFF